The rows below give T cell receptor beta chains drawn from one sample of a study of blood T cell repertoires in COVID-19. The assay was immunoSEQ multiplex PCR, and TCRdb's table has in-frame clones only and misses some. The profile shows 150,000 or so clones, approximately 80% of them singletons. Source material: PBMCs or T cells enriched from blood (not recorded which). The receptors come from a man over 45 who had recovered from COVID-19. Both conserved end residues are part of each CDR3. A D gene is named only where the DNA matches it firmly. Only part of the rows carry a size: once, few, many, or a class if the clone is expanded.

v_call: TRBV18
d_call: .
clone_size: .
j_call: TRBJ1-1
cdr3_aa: CASSPAGVGEAFF
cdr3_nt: TGTGCCAGCTCACCCGCGGGGGTTGGTGAAGCTTTCTTT

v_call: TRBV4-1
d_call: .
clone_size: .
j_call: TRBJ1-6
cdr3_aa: CASSQGHSSYNSPLHF
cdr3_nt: TGCGCCAGCAGCCAAGGTCACAGCTCCTATAATTCACCCCTCCACTTT

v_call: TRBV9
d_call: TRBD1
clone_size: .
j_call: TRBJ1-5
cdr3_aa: CASSDGQDNQPQHF
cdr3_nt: TGTGCCAGCAGTGACGGACAGGACAATCAGCCCCAGCATTTT

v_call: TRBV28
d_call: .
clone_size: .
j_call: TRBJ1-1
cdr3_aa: CASTQEPDTEAFF
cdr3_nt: TGTGCCAGCACCCAAGAGCCGGACACTGAAGCTTTCTTT

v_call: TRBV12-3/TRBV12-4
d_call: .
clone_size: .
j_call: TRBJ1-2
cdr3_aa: CASRPGGNYGYTF
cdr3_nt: TGTGCCAGCAGGCCGGGGGGAAACTATGGCTACACCTTC

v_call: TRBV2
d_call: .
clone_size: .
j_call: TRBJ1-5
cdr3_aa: CASSKDGGDQPQHF
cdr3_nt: TGTGCCAGCAGTAAAGACGGGGGAGACCAGCCCCAGCATTTT

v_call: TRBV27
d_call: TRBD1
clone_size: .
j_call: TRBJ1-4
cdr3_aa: CASSLRGPREKLFF
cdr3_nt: TGTGCCAGCAGTCTGAGGGGGCCACGTGAAAAACTGTTTTTT

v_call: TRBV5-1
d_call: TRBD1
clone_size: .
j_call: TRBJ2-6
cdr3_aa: CASSGTAGANVLTF
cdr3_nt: TGCGCCAGCAGCGGGACAGCTGGGGCCAACGTCCTGACTTTC

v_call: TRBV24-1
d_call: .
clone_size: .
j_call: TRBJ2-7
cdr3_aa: CATSDLQGYEQYF
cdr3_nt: TGTGCCACCAGTGATTTGCAGGGTTACGAGCAGTACTTC

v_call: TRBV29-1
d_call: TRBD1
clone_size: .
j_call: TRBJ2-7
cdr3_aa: CSVRQGAGHEQYF
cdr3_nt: TGCAGCGTTCGACAGGGGGCCGGGCACGAGCAGTACTTC

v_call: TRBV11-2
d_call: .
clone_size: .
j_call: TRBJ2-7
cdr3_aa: CASTPTRGYEQYF
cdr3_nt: TGTGCCAGCACCCCAACACGAGGTTACGAGCAGTACTTC

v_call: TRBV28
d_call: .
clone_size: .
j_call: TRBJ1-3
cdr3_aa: CASSKSGGNTIYF
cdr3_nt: TGTGCCAGCAGTAAATCGGGAGGAAACACCATATATTTT

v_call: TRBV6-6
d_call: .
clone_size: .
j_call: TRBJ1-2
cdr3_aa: CASSYVDGYTF
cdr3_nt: TGTGCCAGCAGTTACGTAGATGGCTACACCTTC

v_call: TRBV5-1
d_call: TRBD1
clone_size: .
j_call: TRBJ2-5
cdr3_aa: CASSFRTGRQTQYF
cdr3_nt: TGCGCCAGCAGCTTCCGGACAGGGCGACAGACCCAGTACTTC

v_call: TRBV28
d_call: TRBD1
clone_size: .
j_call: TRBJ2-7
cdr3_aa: CASAGTGTTIVPGVFEQYF
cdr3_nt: TGTGCCAGCGCCGGGACAGGGACGACCATTGTTCCGGGGGTTTTCGAGCAGTACTTC

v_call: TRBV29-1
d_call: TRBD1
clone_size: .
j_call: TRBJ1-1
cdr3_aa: CSVKGGATTEAFF
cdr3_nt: TGCAGCGTCAAAGGGGGCGCAACCACTGAAGCTTTCTTT

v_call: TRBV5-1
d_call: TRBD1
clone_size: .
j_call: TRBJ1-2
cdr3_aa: CASSLVGTGHMGYGYTF
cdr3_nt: TGCGCCAGCAGCTTGGTAGGGACAGGGCATATGGGCTATGGCTACACCTTC

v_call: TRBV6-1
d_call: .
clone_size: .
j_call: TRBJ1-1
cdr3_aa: CASSDLPGGDTEAFF
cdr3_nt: TGTGCCAGCAGTGATTTGCCGGGGGGTGACACTGAAGCTTTCTTT

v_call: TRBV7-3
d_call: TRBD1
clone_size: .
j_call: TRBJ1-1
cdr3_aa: CASSLSPHRGSRTEAFF
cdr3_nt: TGTGCCAGCAGCTTATCCCCCCACAGGGGGAGTCGAACTGAAGCTTTCTTT

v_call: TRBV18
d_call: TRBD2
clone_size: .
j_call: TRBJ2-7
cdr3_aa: CASSPPGGRASYEQYF
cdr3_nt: TGTGCCAGCTCACCACCGGGCGGGAGGGCCTCCTACGAGCAGTACTTC

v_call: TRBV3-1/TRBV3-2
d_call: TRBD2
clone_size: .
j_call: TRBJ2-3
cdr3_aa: CASSQGLAGGPDTQYF
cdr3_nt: TGTGCCAGCAGCCAAGGACTAGCGGGAGGGCCAGATACGCAGTATTTT

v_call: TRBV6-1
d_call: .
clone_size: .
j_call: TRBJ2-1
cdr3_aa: CASSEAFSGDEQFF
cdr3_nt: TGTGCCAGCAGTGAAGCGTTTTCCGGGGATGAGCAGTTCTTC

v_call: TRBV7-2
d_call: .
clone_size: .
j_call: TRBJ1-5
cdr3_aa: CASSLVGRVGQPQHF
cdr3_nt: TGTGCCAGCAGCTTAGTCGGGAGGGTGGGTCAGCCCCAGCATTTT

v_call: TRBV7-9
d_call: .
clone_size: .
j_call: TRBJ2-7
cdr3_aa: CASSLDVPNRGLSYEQYF
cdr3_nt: TGTGCCAGCAGCTTAGACGTTCCTAACAGGGGACTCTCCTACGAGCAGTACTTC

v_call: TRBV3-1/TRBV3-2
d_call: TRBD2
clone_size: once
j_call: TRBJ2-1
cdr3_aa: CASSHPGTSGRVNEQFF
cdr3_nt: TGTGCCAGCAGCCACCCCGGGACTAGCGGGAGAGTCAATGAGCAGTTCTTC

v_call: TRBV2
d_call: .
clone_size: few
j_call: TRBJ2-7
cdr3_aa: CASSGTGSEAYEQYF
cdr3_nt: TGTGCCAGCAGTGGTACCGGGTCTGAGGCCTACGAGCAGTACTTC

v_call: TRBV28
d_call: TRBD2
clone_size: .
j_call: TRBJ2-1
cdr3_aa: CASSPPQASGTGEQFF
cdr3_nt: TGTGCCAGCAGTCCCCCACAGGCTAGCGGGACGGGTGAGCAGTTCTTC

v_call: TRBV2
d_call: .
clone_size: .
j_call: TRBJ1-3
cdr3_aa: CASSGPTGPYLYF
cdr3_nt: TGTGCCAGCAGCGGACCAACAGGGCCGTATTTGTATTTT

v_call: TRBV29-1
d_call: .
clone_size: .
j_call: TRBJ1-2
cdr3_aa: CSVDSHGYTF
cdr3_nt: TGCAGCGTGGACTCCCATGGCTACACCTTC

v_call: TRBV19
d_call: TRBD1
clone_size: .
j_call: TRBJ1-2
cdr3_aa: CASSWTGDDYGYTF
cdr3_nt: TGTGCCAGTAGCTGGACAGGGGATGACTATGGCTACACCTTC

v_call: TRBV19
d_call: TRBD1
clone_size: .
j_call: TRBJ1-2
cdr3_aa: CASSLRTGGYGYTF
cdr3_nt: TGTGCCAGTAGTTTAAGGACAGGGGGCTATGGCTACACCTTC

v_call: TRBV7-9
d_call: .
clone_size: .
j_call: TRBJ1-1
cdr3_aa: CASSLSRANTEAFF
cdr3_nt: TGTGCCAGCAGCTTATCCAGGGCGAACACTGAAGCTTTCTTT

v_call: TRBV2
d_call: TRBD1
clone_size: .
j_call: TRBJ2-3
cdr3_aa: CASSERLQGGTDTQYF
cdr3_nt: TGTGCCAGCAGTGAACGATTGCAGGGGGGCACAGATACGCAGTATTTT

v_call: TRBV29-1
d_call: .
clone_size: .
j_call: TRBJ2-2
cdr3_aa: CSALTGELFF
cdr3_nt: TGCAGCGCACTAACCGGGGAGCTGTTTTTT

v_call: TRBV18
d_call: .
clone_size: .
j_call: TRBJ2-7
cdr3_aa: CASSPEATSYEQYF
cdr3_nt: TGTGCCAGCTCACCTGAAGCGACCTCCTACGAGCAGTACTTC

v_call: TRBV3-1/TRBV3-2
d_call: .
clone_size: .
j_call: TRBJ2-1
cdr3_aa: CASSQSSKRNEQFF
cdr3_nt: TGTGCCAGCAGCCAGAGTTCAAAGAGGAATGAGCAGTTCTTC

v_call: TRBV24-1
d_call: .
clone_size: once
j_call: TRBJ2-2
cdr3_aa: CATSDPSTGTGELFF
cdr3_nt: TGTGCCACCAGTGATCCATCGACAGGCACCGGGGAGCTGTTTTTT

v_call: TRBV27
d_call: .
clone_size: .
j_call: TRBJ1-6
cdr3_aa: CASRQGLSGSSYNSPLHF
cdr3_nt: TGTGCCAGCAGGCAGGGACTTTCAGGGAGCTCCTATAATTCACCCCTCCACTTT

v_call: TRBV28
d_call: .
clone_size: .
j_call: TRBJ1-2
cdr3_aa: CASSLEGTINGYTF
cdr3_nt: TGTGCCAGCAGTTTAGAGGGGACAATCAATGGCTACACCTTC

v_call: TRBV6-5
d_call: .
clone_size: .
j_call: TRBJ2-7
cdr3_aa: CASTQGHEQYF
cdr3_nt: TGTGCCAGCACCCAGGGCCACGAGCAGTACTTC

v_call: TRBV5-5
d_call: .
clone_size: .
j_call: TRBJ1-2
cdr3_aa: CASSFGPYGGYTF
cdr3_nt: TGTGCCAGCAGCTTCGGCCCTTACGGGGGCTACACCTTC

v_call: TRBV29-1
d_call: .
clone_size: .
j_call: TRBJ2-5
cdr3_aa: CSGGAETQYF
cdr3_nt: TGCAGCGGGGGGGCAGAGACCCAGTACTTC

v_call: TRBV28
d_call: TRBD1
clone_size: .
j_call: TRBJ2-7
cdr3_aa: CASSSGTGGSYEQYF
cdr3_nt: TGTGCCAGCAGCAGCGGGACAGGGGGTTCCTACGAGCAGTACTTC